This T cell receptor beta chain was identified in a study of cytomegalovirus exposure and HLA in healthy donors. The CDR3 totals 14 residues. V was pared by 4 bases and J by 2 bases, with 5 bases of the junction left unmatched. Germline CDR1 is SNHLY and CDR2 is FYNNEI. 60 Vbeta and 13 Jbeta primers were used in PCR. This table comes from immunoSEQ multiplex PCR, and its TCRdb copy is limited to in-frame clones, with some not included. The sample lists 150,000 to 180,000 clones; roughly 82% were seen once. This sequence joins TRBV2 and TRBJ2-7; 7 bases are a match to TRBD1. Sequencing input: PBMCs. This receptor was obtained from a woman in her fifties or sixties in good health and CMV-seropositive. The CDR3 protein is CASSAVTGTYEQYF. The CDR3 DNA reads TGTGCCAGCAGTGCGGTGACAGGGACCTACGAGCAGTACTTC.